This T cell receptor beta chain was documented in a study of blood T cell repertoires in COVID-19. Patients of the Seattle cohort, enrolled during active infection, were followed longitudinally. TCRdb's copy holds only in-frame clones and misses some; the assay was immunoSEQ multiplex PCR. The sample yields hundreds of thousands of clones, over 80% seen once. This clone has only a few counts. Other DNA sequences of this sample code for an identical CDR3. V was clipped by 5 bases and J by 0 bases; unmatched bases: 3. The CDR3 extends over 14 amino acids. The V gene's germline CDR1 is LNHDA and CDR2 SQIVND (reference sequence).

This clonotype was sampled from a woman aged 45-65 years with COVID-19, enrolled during active disease. This chain connects TRBV19 to TRBJ1-2, with 7 bases lining up with TRBD1. The sample consisted of peripheral blood. Written as DNA, the CDR3 is TGTGCCAGTAGTCCACAGGGGTCTAACTATGGCTACACCTTC. Its protein product is CASSPQGSNYGYTF.